This T cell receptor beta chain stems from a study of cytomegalovirus exposure and HLA in healthy donors (dated by TCRdb to 2015 to 2018). General notes on the study: An earlier analysis of under 600 of the donors reported more than 250 Gb of sequence data and some 120 million unique TCR beta sequences from 190 million or so T cells. The study was designed to test whether signatures of past pathogen exposure could be identified by cataloging public T cell receptors. Of the roughly 410 genotyped donors, 80% to 90% were placed in the genetic ancestry cluster associated with self-reported Caucasian donors. Genome-wide SNP genotypes for about three fifths of the roughly 670 donors were used in a later genetic analysis, which treated that subset as a discovery cohort. To decide whether each TCR beta V gene segment behaved as functional or pseudogenic, an earlier analysis of some 580 of the donors relied on high-throughput TCR beta sequencing. A later analysis re-analyzed previously published TCR beta repertoires from 500 to 700 donors and added high-resolution HLA genotyping to study TCR occurrence patterns. An early release that covered about 640 HLA-typed donors contained about 290 gigabases of sequencing data and 75 million to 100 million unique TCR sequences. The study profiled the T cell repertoires of about 640 subjects by immunosequencing and related them to cytomegalovirus serostatus. High-throughput TCR immunosequencing, statistical association of individual TCRs with disease status, and machine learning were combined to predict cytomegalovirus infection status. Typing coverage differed by locus: A, B, C, DRB1 and DQB1 were typed in about 620-640 donors, DQA1 in 522, DPA1 in 600 to 610, and DPB1 in around 440. HLA typing included class I and class II loci at four-digit resolution. Donor age, sex, ethnicity and CMV serostatus were compiled together with the repertoire data. Because of strong linkage in the cohort, five DR-DQ haplotypes were treated as single units for association and clustering. All discovery cohort repertoires had been generated using a single sequencing platform. In addition to the first cohort of around 670 subjects, a separate validation cohort of 130 or so different subjects was used. Across 398 genotyped donors of the cohort, an average of about 250,000 unique TCR beta nucleotide sequences per donor were sequenced, and roughly 18% of those sequences were non-productive. Rather than using new phenotypic data, the later analysis identified candidate immune exposures from TCR beta sequences and from how often those sequences occurred across donors. Findings and caveats that apply to the study as a whole: A later analysis reported that several top co-occurrence clusters appeared linked to parvovirus B19, influenza, CMV and Epstein-Barr virus. In a later genetic analysis, a missense DCLRE1C variant was associated with V-gene and J-gene trimming of TCR beta chains, and the association was replicated in an independent cohort. Assigning TCR associations to individual alleles was difficult when HLA alleles, especially DR and DQ, strongly co-occurred. Three of the identified cytomegalovirus-associated TCR beta chains were confirmed in vitro to be specific for cytomegalovirus antigens. Across donors, most TCR sequences were observed very rarely, whereas some public TCRs were present in many individuals. A further reported finding was that TCR beta sequences accurately predicted the HLA-A and HLA-B alleles for most subjects in the first cohort. The classifier was reported to diagnose cytomegalovirus status with high specificity and sensitivity in both the original and validation cohorts. The 87-base-pair reads could not distinguish some IMGT-functional V segments, including TRBV6-2 and TRBV6-3, so those segments were excluded. Sequencing depth was assumed to be roughly uniform across donors in the presence/absence analyses, though that assumption may not hold. It was suggested by the authors that the approach could potentially be generalized to other disease states and immunological phenotypes. HLA typing was unavailable for some donors at each locus, so association tests used only the typed subset. In this cohort, only TCR beta chains were sequenced, and detectable features were limited by the absence of alpha or paired-chain data. In a later analysis, TCR association rates were found to vary across HLA loci, with the most associated TCRs seen for DRB1 alleles and the fewest for HLA-C alleles. For the cohort, immune exposure information was limited to CMV serostatus. Because counts were too low, some 16 rarely observed V segments, including chromosome 9 orphons, were excluded from the earlier analysis of 500 to 700 of the donors. In a later analysis, HLA-associated TCR beta chains showed more clonal expansion and lower generation probabilities than non-associated chains that were equally common. A group of highly shared sequence variants was considered likely to be a technical artifact of the sequencing pipeline. A later analysis associated about 17,000 TCR beta sequences with specific HLA alleles at a false discovery rate of 0.05. Linkage disequilibrium might explain the correlated functional status among segregating V segments, but an unknown experimental factor could not be ruled out. A total of fewer than 200 TCR beta chains were listed by the study as associated with cytomegalovirus. Broadly in line with IMGT annotations, most TCR beta V segments showed up in productive rearrangements about 87% or about 30% of the time in an earlier analysis of 450 to 600 of the donors. Most CMV-associated TCR beta chains appeared to be HLA-restricted in a later analysis, and the HLA associations seemed to be driven largely by CMV exposure. A later genetic analysis reported fewer N-insertions in productive TCRs among donors in an Asian-associated ancestry cluster than the 666-donor mean.

The CDR3 has 16 amino acids, counting the end cysteine and phenylalanine. Only CDR3 DNA is held: 48 bases, read in frame from base 1. V ends up 5 bases short and J 0 bases short, with an unmatched junction base count of 9. The germline V gene (reference sequence) provides CDR1 SEHNR and CDR2 FQNEAQ. Details on this clone: The clone's antigen remains unknown. No base qualities exist here, and no much larger clone lies one base off it.

In total, roughly 670 healthy bone marrow donors made up the cohort. Cohort members were all nominally healthy when sampled, although unrecorded immune exposures were likely present. The donor was CMV seronegative and was included in the group of approximately 350 seronegative cohort members. A peripheral blood sample was collected from each donor, and TCR beta sequencing was performed on peripheral blood mononuclear cells. The Qiagen DNeasy Blood Extraction Kit was used to extract genomic DNA from the blood cell samples. Preparation of the library involved the immunoSEQ multiplex PCR assay. The multiplex PCR relied on a mix of 60 forward primers for TCR Vbeta segments and 13 reverse primers for TCR Jbeta segments. Amplification of the CDR3 region of rearranged TCR beta genes was performed with a multiplex PCR assay on genomic DNA. The amplified TCR beta libraries were sequenced on the Illumina HiSeq System as 87-base-pair reads. In the authors' own workflow: A later analysis counted approximately 84 million unique TCR beta chains across the 670 or so repertoires, and roughly 11 million of these chains were shared by at least two donors. A nearest-neighbor algorithm error-corrected the raw reads and collapsed the reads into unique sequences, merging closely related sequences to remove PCR and sequencing errors. V, D and J gene segments were assigned by aligning CDR3 sequences to IMGT reference sequences. Each retained sequence needed at least a six-nucleotide match to both a V gene segment and a J gene segment. Rearrangements were classified as productive when the CDR3 lacked stop codons and remained in frame with V and J, and all other rearrangements were classified as non-productive. Following IMGT convention, CDR3 was defined as the stretch from the second conserved V-encoded cysteine up to the conserved J-encoded phenylalanine. The earlier analysis of fewer than 700 of the donors excluded sequences that lacked an unambiguous match to a single V gene segment. In an earlier analysis of 587 of the donors, a V segment was called functional when productive rearrangements were above 56.7%, and segregating when the standard deviation between donors exceeded 5%. A statistical classification framework was developed to diagnose cytomegalovirus status using the catalog of TCR beta chain sequences. In a later analysis, V and J genes were assigned by comparing TCR nucleotide sequences against IMGT/GENE-DB human TR gene sequences. The TCRdist pipeline was used in a later analysis to assign CDR3 sequences and most-parsimonious VDJ recombination scenarios. A later analysis defined each TCR beta chain by its CDR3 amino acid sequence plus V-gene family, and excluded reads lacking a unique V-gene family. A later analysis removed roughly 590 highly shared, low-generation-probability nucleotide sequences to deal with suspected cross-contamination and a sequencing artifact. In a later analysis, a clonal expansion index for each public chain was calculated from normalized within-repertoire ranks of inferred template counts. A later analysis computed generation probabilities with a VDJ recombination model fitted to out-of-frame rearrangements, and checked the results against IGoR. Hypergeometric tests were used in a later analysis to score TCR-TCR, TCR-HLA and TCR-CMV co-occurrence, with a repertoire-size bias correction applied to the TCR pairs. False discovery rates were estimated in a later analysis by permuting HLA or CMV assignments 20 times. In a later analysis, co-occurring TCRs were grouped using DBSCAN, and TCRdist sequence similarity was added for clustering within HLA-allele-positive subsets. For co-occurrence clustering, repertoires with fewer than 30,000 or more than 120,000 public chains were excluded, along with roughly five repertoires with anomalous nucleotide sharing. In its TCRdb copy, this immuneACCESS table keeps in-frame sequences only and misses some clones. Where compared with another copy, unresolved V genes explain less than half of these, and the others have no known cause. For V, J and clone size, that table is used; D and trimming come from the DNA. This sample has 100,000 to 150,000 clones in its table, and around 82% of those were observed once. Under 2% of the sample goes to the ten largest clones.

The chain uses TRBV7-9 and TRBJ2-7; the junction holds 8 bases that match TRBD1. This receptor was obtained from a boy aged 5-17 years in good health and CMV-seronegative. Material for sequencing was PBMCs. In nucleotide form, the sequence is TGTGCCAGCAGCGGAACGGACAGGGCGGTCTCCTACGAGCAGTACTTC. Its amino acids are CASSGTDRAVSYEQYF.